The rows below give T cell receptor beta chains drawn from one sample of a study of blood T cell repertoires in COVID-19. The repertoire was sequenced with immunoSEQ multiplex PCR; TCRdb's copy has only in-frame clones and lacks some. The data contain a few hundred thousand clones, 85% to 90% of them singletons. Sequences were obtained from PBMCs or T cells enriched from blood (not recorded which). Source of these receptors: a man aged 30-40 years who had recovered from COVID-19. Both conserved end residues are part of each CDR3. Each record gives: V gene, D gene, J gene, CDR3 length, CDR3 DNA, CDR3 protein. The D gene is left open where the match is weak.

TRBV30	TRBD2	TRBJ2-1	14	TGTGCCTGGAGACAGACTAGCGGGAGCAGGGAGCAGTTCTTC	CAWRQTSGSREQFF
TRBV3-1/TRBV3-2	TRBD1	TRBJ1-2	16	TGTGCCAGCAGCCAAGGAGCAGGGGGTTATTCGCGGGGCTACACCTTC	CASSQGAGGYSRGYTF
TRBV3-1/TRBV3-2	TRBD1	TRBJ2-2	17	TGTGCCAGCAGCCAAGATGGGGGGACAGGAGGAACCGGGGAGCTGTTTTTT	CASSQDGGTGGTGELFF
TRBV6-5	TRBD1	TRBJ1-3	14	TGTGCCAGCAGCAATGGACAGGGGAGAAACACCATATATTTT	CASSNGQGRNTIYF
TRBV9	TRBD1	TRBJ1-5	15	TGTGCCAGCAGCGTAGGACAGGGAAGCAATCAGCCCCAGCATTTT	CASSVGQGSNQPQHF
TRBV9	NA	TRBJ2-7	14	TGTGCCAGCAGCGTAGCTAGCCGGGACTACGAGCAGTACTTC	CASSVASRDYEQYF
TRBV9	TRBD2	TRBJ2-1	15	TGTGCCAGCAGCGCGACTAGCGGGGGCGTCGGAGAGCAGTTCTTC	CASSATSGGVGEQFF
TRBV2	NA	TRBJ1-2	12	TGTGCCAGCAGTGAAACGCGGGATGGCTACACCTTC	CASSETRDGYTF
TRBV3-1/TRBV3-2	TRBD2	TRBJ2-5	15	TGTGCCAGCAGCCAAGTTAGCGGGTTCAGGGAGACCCAGTACTTC	CASSQVSGFRETQYF
TRBV24-1	TRBD2	TRBJ2-1	14	TGTGCCACCCGCGGGGCTAGCGGGAGGAGTGAGCAGTTCTTC	CATRGASGRSEQFF